Following are 14 T cell receptor beta chains from one sample sequenced in a study of blood T cell repertoires in COVID-19. Measured with immunoSEQ multiplex PCR; TCRdb has only the in-frame clones, and not every one. The table includes more than 85,000 clones, around nine tenths detected once. Material for sequencing was peripheral blood. The receptor set was obtained from a human donor in a cohort sampled during active COVID-19.

The chain joins TRBV4-2 to TRBJ1-2; TRBD1 might be the D (5 bases). Trimming left V 0 bases short and J 5 bases short, with 16 bases between. The CDR3 loop spans 16 amino acids. Germline-derived CDR1 and CDR2 are LGHNA and YNFKEQ. The CDR3 spells CASSQDFRAEVYGYTF. The CDR3, as DNA: TGTGCCAGCAGCCAAGATTTCAGGGCAGAGGTATATGGCTACACCTTC.

The chain is built from TRBV2 and TRBJ1-4; the match to TRBD1 covers 10 bases. V gave up 6 bases and J gave up 7 bases; unmatched junction bases: 8. This CDR3 is built from 15 residues. Germline-derived CDR1 and CDR2 are SNHLY and FYNNEI. The CDR3 DNA reads as TGTGCCAGCAGGAGACAGGGGGCATCGTCTGAAAAACTGTTTTTT. Protein product: CASRRQGASSEKLFF.

The chain employs TRBV6-6 and TRBJ2-7, with D hard to call. CDR3 size: 11 residues. Germline lookup yields CDR1 MNHNY and CDR2 SVGAGI (reference sequence). V dropped 6 bases and J dropped 4 bases, with 7 bases sitting between them. The CDR3 sequence: CASSLYYEQYF. The CDR3 nucleotides are TGTGCCAGCAGCCTCTATTACGAGCAGTACTTC.

The chain employs TRBV6-6 and TRBJ2-7; TRBD1 aligns across 7 bases. Trimming at V came to 6 bases and at J to 0 bases, leaving 8 bases not matched to a gene. This CDR3 contains 15 residues. Germline-derived CDR1 and CDR2 are MNHNY and SVGAGI (reference sequence). CDR3 in amino acids: CASRNKDRISYEQYF. The CDR3 DNA reads as TGTGCCAGCAGGAATAAGGACAGGATCTCCTACGAGCAGTACTTC.

The rearrangement links TRBV11-2 to TRBJ1-2; TRBD1 aligns across 9 bases. The CDR3 runs to 18 residues. V shed 1 base and J 7 bases; nucleotides not matched to a gene: 16. Germline values: CDR1 SGHAT, CDR2 FQNNGV. The CDR3 DNA reads TGTGCCAGCAGCTTAGGTTTCGGAAGGGACAGGGATTGGATTGGCTACACCTTC. Translated: CASSLGFGRDRDWIGYTF.

The genes are TRBV6-1 and TRBJ1-2, with 11 bases lining up with TRBD1. The germline gives CDR1 MNHNS, CDR2 SASEGT. Trimming cost V 4 bases and J 4 bases; bases outside gene matches: 14. The CDR3 length is 18 residues. In DNA form, the CDR3 reads TGTGCCAGCAGTGGACATGGGACAGGGGGATTTGACCGCTATGGCTACACCTTC. Residues: CASSGHGTGGFDRYGYTF.

This clone occurred once. The chain carries TRBV7-2 and TRBJ2-2; perhaps TRBD2 as D (5 bases). The length of the CDR3 is 14 residues. Germline V gene data show CDR1 as SGHTA and CDR2 as FQGNSA. V lost 5 bases and J lost 4, with 11 bases in between. In nucleotides, the CDR3 is TGTGCCAGCAGCGAGCGGCGAGGCACCGGGGAGCTGTTTTTT. This encodes CASSERRGTGELFF.

This clone occurred once. V is TRBV6-5 and J is TRBJ2-5, with TRBD1 matching 7 bases. The V segment lost 5 bases and the J segment 0 bases; nucleotides outside the gene matches: 6. CDR1 and CDR2 (germline): MNHEY, SVGAGI. The CDR3 is 15 amino acids. The DNA of the CDR3 is TGTGCCAGCAGTCTGACAGGGACGTACCAAGAGACCCAGTACTTC. This translates into CASSLTGTYQETQYF.

The chain combines TRBV6-5 with TRBJ1-5; D might be TRBD1 (6 bases). V shed 2 bases and J shed 3 bases, with 8 bases lying between them. This CDR3 has 14 residues. The V gene's germline CDR1 is MNHEY and CDR2 SVGAGI. Written as DNA, the CDR3 is TGTGCCAGCAGTTACCGACAGGACAATCAGCCCCAGCATTTT. Amino acid sequence: CASSYRQDNQPQHF.

The chain joins TRBV5-1 to TRBJ2-5; 13 positions match TRBD2. CDR3 length equals 18 residues. CDR1 and CDR2 from the germline V gene are SGHRS and YFSETQ. Trimming at V came to 5 bases and at J to 5 bases, leaving 15 bases not matched to a gene. CDR3 coding DNA: TGCGCCAGCAGTGACGGACTAGCGGGGGCTATAAATGGGGAGACCCAGTACTTC. Amino acids: CASSDGLAGAINGETQYF.

V and J are TRBV7-2 and TRBJ2-1, with 7 bases lining up with TRBD1. CDR3 length: 12 amino acids. Per germline, CDR1 SGHTA and CDR2 FQGNSA. V lost 1 base, J lost 13 bases, and 4 bases stayed unmatched. The CDR3 DNA reads TGTGCCAGCAGCTTAGAGACAGGGCGTCAGTTCTTC. Translated: CASSLETGRQFF. Full variable domain (missing parts from reference TRBV7-2 and TRBJ2-1): GAGVSQSPSNKVTEKGKDVELRCDPISGHTALYWYRQSLGQGLEFLIYFQGNSAPDKSGLPSDRFSAERTGGSVSTLTIQRTQQEDSAVYLCASSLETGRQFFGPGTRLTVL.

The chain employs TRBV28 and TRBJ2-1, with TRBD2 as a possible D gene (6 bases). Deletions cut 6 bases from V and 6 bases from J, with 18 bases between. The CDR3 has 15 residues. CDR1 is MDHEN and CDR2 is SYDVKM in the germline V gene. The CDR3 is CASSFNRVGGNEQFF. The CDR3, as DNA: TGTGCCAGCAGCTTTAACCGCGTCGGGGGCAATGAGCAGTTCTTC.

This chain uses TRBV30 with TRBJ1-2; weak D call: TRBD1 (6 bases). Germline loops: CDR1 GTSNPN, CDR2 SVGIG (reference sequence). The V and J ends lost 0 bases and 8 bases respectively, with 13 bases between them. This CDR3 has 13 residues. This CDR3 is CAWSVQGRGGYTF. The CDR3 bases are TGTGCCTGGAGTGTTCAGGGGAGAGGGGGCTACACCTTC.

The V gene is TRBV10-3, the J gene TRBJ1-6, with D tentatively TRBD1 (5 bases). Germline V CDR1 and CDR2: ENHRY, SYGVKD. CDR3 length: 15 residues. Trimming removed 0 bases from V and 6 bases from J, with 9 bases in between. This CDR3 is CAISESTQANSPLHF. Here the CDR3 DNA reads TGTGCCATCAGTGAGTCGACACAGGCTAATTCACCCCTCCACTTT.